This T cell receptor (beta chain) was documented in a study of a mutant IDH1 vaccine in newly diagnosed glioma. Overall study context: Of the patients given treatment, approximately 62% were male and about 38% were female, and a mean age of around 38 years was recorded.

Time point here: week 35, safety follow-up. All doses held 300 ug of mutant IDH1 20-mer peptide, with topical imiquimod. Eight vaccine injections were given to patients in weeks 1, 3, 5, 7, 11, 15, 19 and 23. The study enrolled donors with new WHO grade 3 or 4 IDH1-mutant, ATRX-lost astrocytomas. This CDR3 contains 14 residues. V lost 2 bases to trimming and J lost 0 bases, with 8 bases between them. Germline assignment: CDR1 MNHEY and CDR2 SMNVEV (reference sequence). Clones were sequenced by immunoSEQ multiplex PCR, and TCRdb holds only the in-frame ones, with some missing. This repertoire shows roughly 68,000 clones, roughly 74% found once; its top ten account for approximately 4.8%. Worth noting for this clone: The antigen remains unidentified.

V gene TRBV27 combines with J gene TRBJ2-7; unclear D gene. The sequencing used PBMCs, collected from a glioma patient whose treatment included an IDH1 peptide vaccine. The TCR sequence derives from a man between 45 and 60 years old with glioma. The CDR3 DNA reads TGTGCCAGCAGTTTAGAATCGGACTCCTACGAGCAGTACTTC. Amino acid sequence: CASSLESDSYEQYF.